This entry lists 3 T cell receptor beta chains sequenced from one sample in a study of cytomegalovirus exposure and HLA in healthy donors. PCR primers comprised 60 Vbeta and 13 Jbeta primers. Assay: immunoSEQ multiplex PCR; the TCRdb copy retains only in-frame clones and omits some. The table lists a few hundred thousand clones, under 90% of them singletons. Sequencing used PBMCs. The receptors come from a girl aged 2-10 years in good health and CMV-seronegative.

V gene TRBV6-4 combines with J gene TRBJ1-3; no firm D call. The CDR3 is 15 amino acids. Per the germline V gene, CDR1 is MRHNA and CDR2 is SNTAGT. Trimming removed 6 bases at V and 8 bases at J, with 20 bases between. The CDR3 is CASSPIEFLGDTIYF. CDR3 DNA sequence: TGTGCCAGCAGCCCTATCGAGTTTCTGGGAGACACCATATATTTT.

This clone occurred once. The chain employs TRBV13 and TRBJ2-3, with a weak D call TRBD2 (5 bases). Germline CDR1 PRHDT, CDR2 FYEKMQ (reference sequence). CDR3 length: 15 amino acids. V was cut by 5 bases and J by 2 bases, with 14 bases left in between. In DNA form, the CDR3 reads TGTGCCAGCAGCCCCGAGACGGGAAACACAGATACGCAGTATTTT. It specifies CASSPETGNTDTQYF.

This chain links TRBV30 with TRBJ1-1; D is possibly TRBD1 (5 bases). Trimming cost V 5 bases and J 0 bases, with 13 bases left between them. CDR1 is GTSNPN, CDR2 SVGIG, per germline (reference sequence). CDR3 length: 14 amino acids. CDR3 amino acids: CAWGAGRLNTEAFF. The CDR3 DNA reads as TGTGCCTGGGGGGCGGGGCGGCTGAACACTGAAGCTTTCTTT.